The clone carrying this T cell receptor beta chain was detected only a few times. Antigen specificity is unknown. It may be a read error: a sequence one base away is much more abundant. The conserved final phenylalanine or tryptophan is absent from the CDR3, which likely points to a read error. CDR3 size: 13 residues. Germline CDR1 reads MDHEN; CDR2 reads SYDVKM. The trim removed 6 bases at V and 3 bases at J, leaving 2 bases unmatched. From RNA transcripts, TCR beta CDR3 regions were amplified. HTBI primers were used for first-round RT-PCR of the TCR CDR3. MiXCR was run by TCRdb on the multiplex PCR reads, yielding one entry per CDR3 protein. The table shows approximately 420,000 distinct CDR3 sequences, with roughly 13% occurring only once. This entry belongs to a study of T cells in Graves' hyperthyroidism and ophthalmopathy. Calling Graves' hyperthyroidism stable meant ophthalmopathy did not progress within 18 months. Researchers barred patients who had uncontrolled infection, other autoimmune disease, pregnancy or lactation.

Overall study findings and caveats: A model of 13 V-J pairs discriminated ophthalmopathy from stable hyperthyroidism.

The material sequenced was blood. The rearrangement links TRBV28 to TRBJ2-7, with 10 positions matching TRBD1. This TCR was sampled from a young woman with Graves' hyperthyroidism. CDR3 nucleotides: TGTGCCAGCAGGGGGGACAGGGGCTACGAGCAGTACCTC. Translated, it gives CASRGDRGYEQYL.